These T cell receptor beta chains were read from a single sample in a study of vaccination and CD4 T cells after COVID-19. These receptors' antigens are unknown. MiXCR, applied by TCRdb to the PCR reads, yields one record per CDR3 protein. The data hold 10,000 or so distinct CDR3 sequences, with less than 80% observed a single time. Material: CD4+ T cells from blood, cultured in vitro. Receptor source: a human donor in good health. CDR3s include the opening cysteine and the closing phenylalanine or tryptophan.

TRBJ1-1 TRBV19 CASRVAGGTEAFF
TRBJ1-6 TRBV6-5 CASSYGSGNSPLHF
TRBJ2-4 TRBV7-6 CASSLDRARAKNIQYF
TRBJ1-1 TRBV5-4 CASSSGQGWTEAFF
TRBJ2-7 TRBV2 CASIPRPRSLYEQYF
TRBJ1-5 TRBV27 CARGQINQPQHF
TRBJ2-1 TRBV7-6 CASSQGLNTYNEQFF
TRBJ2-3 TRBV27 CASRNRVLGGDTQYF
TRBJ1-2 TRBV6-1 CASSTGGGTNYGYTF
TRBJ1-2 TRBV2 CASSERTYGYTF
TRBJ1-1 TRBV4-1 CASSQVTVGRRGAEAFF
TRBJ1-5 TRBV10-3 CAISAGEGNQPQHF
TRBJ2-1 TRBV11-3 CASSSTPRLADSPLSSYNEQFF
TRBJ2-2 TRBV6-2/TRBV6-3 CASRPLGDTGELFF
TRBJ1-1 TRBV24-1 CATSDLWGAEAFF
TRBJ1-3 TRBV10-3 CAISTVRDGTSGNTIYF
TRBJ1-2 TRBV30 CAWSHDRRFTF
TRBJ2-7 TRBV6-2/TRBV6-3 CATGAYEQYF
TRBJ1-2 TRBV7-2 CASSLDSGVYGYTF
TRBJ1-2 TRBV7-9 CASSRAQGNGYGYTF
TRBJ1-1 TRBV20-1 CSARDIRGGTEAFF
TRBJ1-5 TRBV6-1 CASRDRREYSNQPQHF
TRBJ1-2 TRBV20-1 CSADNPGTGYGYTF
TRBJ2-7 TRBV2 CASATVTGLYEQYF
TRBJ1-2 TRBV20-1 CSATRGGEDYGYTF
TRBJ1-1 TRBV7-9 CASSPYITGMRSFF
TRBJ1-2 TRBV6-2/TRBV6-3 CASSDSVYGYTF
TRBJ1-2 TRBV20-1 CSAQNPSTGNYGYTF
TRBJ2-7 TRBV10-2 CASTPRQGGEQYF
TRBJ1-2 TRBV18 CASAYLGQSGYTF
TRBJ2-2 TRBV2 CASSVTGAGELFF
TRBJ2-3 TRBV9 CASGEAGTDTQYF
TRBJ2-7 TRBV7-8 CASSPQGRDRYEQYF
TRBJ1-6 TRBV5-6 CASSFPASPLHF
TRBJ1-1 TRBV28 CASGPGTGDTEAFF
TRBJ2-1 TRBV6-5 CASSYDGLASYNEQFF
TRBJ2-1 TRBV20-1 CSELEWAGGDSSYNEQFF
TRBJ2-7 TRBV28 CASSWGGISYEQYF
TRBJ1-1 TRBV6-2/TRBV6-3 CASSYYSLNTEAFF
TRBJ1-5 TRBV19 CASTGYLGNQPQHF
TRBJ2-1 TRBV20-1 CSAVAAGAFDNEQFF